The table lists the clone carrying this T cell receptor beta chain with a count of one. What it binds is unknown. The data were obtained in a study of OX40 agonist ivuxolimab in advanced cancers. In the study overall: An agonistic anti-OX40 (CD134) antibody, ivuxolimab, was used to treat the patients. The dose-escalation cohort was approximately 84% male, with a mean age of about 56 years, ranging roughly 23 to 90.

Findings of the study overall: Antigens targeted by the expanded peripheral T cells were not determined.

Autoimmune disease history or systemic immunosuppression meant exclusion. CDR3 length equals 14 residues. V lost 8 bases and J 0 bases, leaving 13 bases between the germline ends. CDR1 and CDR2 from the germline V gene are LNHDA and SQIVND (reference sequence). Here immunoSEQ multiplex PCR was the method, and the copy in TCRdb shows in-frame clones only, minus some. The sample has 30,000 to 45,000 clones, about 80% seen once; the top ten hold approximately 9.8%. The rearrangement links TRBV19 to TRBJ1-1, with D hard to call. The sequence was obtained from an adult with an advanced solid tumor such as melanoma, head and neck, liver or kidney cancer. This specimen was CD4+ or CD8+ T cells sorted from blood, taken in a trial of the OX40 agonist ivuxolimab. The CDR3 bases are TGTGCCAGTGGCAGGCTTAATATGAACACTGAAGCTTTCTTT. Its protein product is CASGRLNMNTEAFF.